This TCR beta chain came from a study of Ad26.COV2.S vaccination and SARS-CoV-2 variants. Repertoires were generated with immunoSEQ multiplex PCR, while TCRdb's copy carries only in-frame clones and drops some. The sample consists of 500,000 or so clones, approximately 89% of them appearing once. Treatment described: some 20 received Ad26.COV2.S at low or high dose, single or two shots; about 5 received placebo; per-sample allocation not given. The samples were gathered on day 63 after the first injection of vaccine or placebo. Wuhan-strain spike was delivered by a replication-incompetent Ad26 vector. This CDR3 comprises 16 residues. Germline V gene data show CDR1 as LGHNA and CDR2 as YNFKEQ. V was cut by 0 bases and J by 1 base, with 12 bases left in between.

Sample: peripheral blood, taken in a trial of Ad26.COV2.S vaccine versus placebo. The chain has TRBV4-2 and TRBJ1-1; D is undetermined. The sequence came from a person aged 18-60 years who received the Ad26.COV2.S COVID-19 vaccine or a placebo. CDR3 nucleotides: TGTGCCAGCAGCCAAGACGAGGGTCTAACGAACACTGAAGCTTTCTTT. Its protein product is CASSQDEGLTNTEAFF.